A selection of T cell receptor beta chains follows, all from one sample in a study of T cell responses to AZD1222 COVID-19 vaccine. Clones were read by immunoSEQ multiplex PCR, and TCRdb kept only the in-frame ones, dropping some. Of around 91,000 clones listed, 90% to 95% are singletons. The sample in question was peripheral blood, obtained 28 days after the second AZD1222 dose. All receptors derive from an adult who received the AZD1222 COVID-19 vaccine. The CDR3 runs from the conserved cysteine through the conserved F or W. D genes are given only for firm matches. Clone size is given for some rows only: seen once, a few or many times, or a class if the clone is expanded.

V gene: TRBV28
J gene: TRBJ2-1
clone size: NA
D gene: TRBD1
CDR3 protein: CASSLEGARKQFF
CDR3 DNA: TGTGCCAGCAGTTTAGAGGGGGCGCGAAAGCAGTTCTTC

V gene: TRBV6-1
J gene: TRBJ1-5
clone size: NA
D gene: TRBD1
CDR3 protein: CASSEALTGVYQPQHF
CDR3 DNA: TGTGCCAGCAGTGAAGCGCTGACAGGGGTCTACCAGCCCCAGCATTTT

V gene: TRBV6-4
J gene: TRBJ2-7
clone size: NA
D gene: NA
CDR3 protein: CASRGTSTRRHPYEQYF
CDR3 DNA: TGTGCCAGCAGGGGAACCTCGACAAGGAGACACCCCTACGAGCAGTACTTC

V gene: TRBV6-2/TRBV6-3
J gene: TRBJ1-5
clone size: NA
D gene: NA
CDR3 protein: CASSRRGQPQHF
CDR3 DNA: TGTGCCAGCAGCCGGAGGGGTCAGCCCCAGCATTTT

V gene: TRBV19
J gene: TRBJ1-5
clone size: NA
D gene: TRBD1
CDR3 protein: CASSIRSGQGYQPQHF
CDR3 DNA: TGTGCCAGTAGTATTCGGTCGGGACAGGGGTATCAGCCCCAGCATTTT

V gene: TRBV6-1
J gene: TRBJ2-1
clone size: NA
D gene: NA
CDR3 protein: CASSDQTGLSYNEQFF
CDR3 DNA: TGTGCCAGCAGTGATCAAACGGGGCTCTCCTACAATGAGCAGTTCTTC

V gene: TRBV6-5
J gene: TRBJ2-7
clone size: NA
D gene: TRBD1
CDR3 protein: CASLSGQGASYEQYF
CDR3 DNA: TGTGCCAGCCTATCGGGACAGGGGGCCTCCTACGAGCAGTACTTC

V gene: TRBV2
J gene: TRBJ1-4
clone size: NA
D gene: TRBD1
CDR3 protein: CASTRTGNEKLFF
CDR3 DNA: TGTGCCAGCACCCGGACAGGGAATGAAAAACTGTTTTTT

V gene: TRBV28
J gene: TRBJ1-5
clone size: NA
D gene: TRBD1
CDR3 protein: CAGSFTGGNQPQHF
CDR3 DNA: TGTGCCGGCAGTTTTACAGGGGGGAATCAGCCCCAGCATTTT

V gene: TRBV5-6
J gene: TRBJ2-1
clone size: NA
D gene: NA
CDR3 protein: CASTRAGQGAYNEQFF
CDR3 DNA: TGTGCCAGCACCCGAGCGGGGCAGGGGGCCTACAATGAGCAGTTCTTC

V gene: TRBV7-2
J gene: TRBJ2-3
clone size: NA
D gene: NA
CDR3 protein: CASSRGGSTDTQYF
CDR3 DNA: TGTGCCAGCAGCCGGGGTGGGAGTACAGATACGCAGTATTTT

V gene: TRBV15
J gene: TRBJ2-2
clone size: NA
D gene: NA
CDR3 protein: CATSRDEGGGELFF
CDR3 DNA: TGTGCCACCAGCAGAGACGAGGGGGGCGGGGAGCTGTTTTTT

V gene: TRBV5-1
J gene: TRBJ2-5
clone size: NA
D gene: TRBD1
CDR3 protein: CASSPSTGGETQYF
CDR3 DNA: TGCGCCAGCAGCCCCTCGACAGGGGGGGAGACCCAGTACTTC

V gene: TRBV6-5
J gene: TRBJ1-2
clone size: NA
D gene: NA
CDR3 protein: CASSNGGYGYTF
CDR3 DNA: TGTGCCAGCAGTAACGGAGGTTATGGCTACACCTTC

V gene: TRBV28
J gene: TRBJ2-2
clone size: once
D gene: NA
CDR3 protein: CASSSSGRGWGRTGELFF
CDR3 DNA: TGTGCCAGCAGTTCCTCGGGTCGGGGATGGGGTCGGACCGGGGAGCTGTTTTTT

V gene: TRBV2
J gene: TRBJ2-1
clone size: NA
D gene: NA
CDR3 protein: CASSPGQHQVRFF
CDR3 DNA: TGTGCCAGCAGCCCCGGACAGCATCAAGTTCGGTTCTTC

V gene: TRBV19
J gene: TRBJ1-1
clone size: NA
D gene: TRBD1
CDR3 protein: CASSMTGARVATEAFF
CDR3 DNA: TGTGCCAGTAGTATGACAGGGGCGCGGGTAGCCACTGAAGCTTTCTTT

V gene: TRBV24-1
J gene: TRBJ2-1
clone size: NA
D gene: NA
CDR3 protein: CAIGRTLGDSYNEQFF
CDR3 DNA: TGTGCCATTGGGCGGACTTTGGGGGATTCCTACAATGAGCAGTTCTTC

V gene: TRBV24-1
J gene: TRBJ1-2
clone size: NA
D gene: NA
CDR3 protein: CATSEGANYGYTF
CDR3 DNA: TGTGCCACCAGTGAGGGAGCTAACTATGGCTACACCTTC

V gene: TRBV11-3
J gene: TRBJ2-1
clone size: NA
D gene: NA
CDR3 protein: CASSPLGVVAYNEQFF
CDR3 DNA: TGTGCCAGCAGCCCCCTGGGAGTGGTAGCCTACAATGAGCAGTTCTTC

V gene: TRBV25-1
J gene: TRBJ1-2
clone size: NA
D gene: NA
CDR3 protein: CASSMTGTLNYGYTF
CDR3 DNA: TGTGCCAGCAGTATGACCGGGACACTTAACTATGGCTACACCTTC

V gene: TRBV7-7
J gene: TRBJ2-3
clone size: NA
D gene: NA
CDR3 protein: CASSLAFGGADTQYF
CDR3 DNA: TGTGCCAGCAGCTTAGCGTTTGGGGGCGCAGATACGCAGTATTTT

V gene: TRBV7-8
J gene: TRBJ1-1
clone size: NA
D gene: NA
CDR3 protein: CASSPVYGTNTEAFF
CDR3 DNA: TGTGCCAGCAGCCCCGTTTATGGGACGAACACTGAAGCTTTCTTT

V gene: TRBV6-5
J gene: TRBJ2-1
clone size: NA
D gene: TRBD2
CDR3 protein: CASSYNLAGGTEQFF
CDR3 DNA: TGTGCCAGCAGTTACAACCTAGCGGGAGGGACTGAGCAGTTCTTC

V gene: TRBV7-9
J gene: TRBJ2-2
clone size: NA
D gene: TRBD2
CDR3 protein: CASSLVKRGTNTGELFF
CDR3 DNA: TGTGCCAGCAGCTTAGTCAAGCGGGGCACCAACACCGGGGAGCTGTTTTTT

V gene: TRBV6-7
J gene: TRBJ2-1
clone size: NA
D gene: TRBD2
CDR3 protein: CASSYPRTSGSSYNEQFF
CDR3 DNA: TGTGCCAGCAGTTACCCACGGACTAGCGGGAGTTCCTACAATGAGCAGTTCTTC

V gene: TRBV30
J gene: TRBJ1-5
clone size: NA
D gene: NA
CDR3 protein: CAWSVQNDQPQHF
CDR3 DNA: TGTGCCTGGAGTGTACAGAATGATCAGCCCCAGCATTTT

V gene: TRBV5-4
J gene: TRBJ2-1
clone size: NA
D gene: NA
CDR3 protein: CASSFLASEQFF
CDR3 DNA: TGTGCCAGCAGCTTTCTAGCGAGTGAGCAGTTCTTC

V gene: TRBV18
J gene: TRBJ1-4
clone size: NA
D gene: TRBD1
CDR3 protein: CASSPWTGNEKLFF
CDR3 DNA: TGTGCCAGCTCACCATGGACAGGGAATGAAAAACTGTTTTTT

V gene: TRBV6-5
J gene: TRBJ1-2
clone size: NA
D gene: NA
CDR3 protein: CASRASQDYGYTF
CDR3 DNA: TGTGCCAGCAGGGCGTCGCAGGACTATGGCTACACCTTC

V gene: TRBV24-1
J gene: TRBJ1-1
clone size: NA
D gene: NA
CDR3 protein: CATRSGGGTEAFF
CDR3 DNA: TGTGCCACCAGGAGCGGGGGCGGGACTGAAGCTTTCTTT

V gene: TRBV24-1
J gene: TRBJ1-5
clone size: NA
D gene: NA
CDR3 protein: CATSPTDSNQPQHF
CDR3 DNA: TGTGCCACCAGTCCTACAGATAGCAATCAGCCCCAGCATTTT

V gene: TRBV6-2/TRBV6-3
J gene: TRBJ2-4
clone size: NA
D gene: NA
CDR3 protein: CASSYGGVGNIQYF
CDR3 DNA: TGTGCCAGCAGTTATGGGGGTGTCGGAAACATTCAGTACTTC

V gene: TRBV2
J gene: TRBJ2-5
clone size: NA
D gene: TRBD2
CDR3 protein: CASRFLGGAEKTQYF
CDR3 DNA: TGTGCCAGCAGATTCCTCGGGGGGGCGGAAAAGACCCAGTACTTC

V gene: TRBV7-9
J gene: TRBJ1-5
clone size: NA
D gene: NA
CDR3 protein: CASGLGRGDSNQPQHF
CDR3 DNA: TGTGCCAGCGGATTGGGGCGGGGAGATAGCAATCAGCCCCAGCATTTT

V gene: TRBV4-1
J gene: TRBJ1-2
clone size: NA
D gene: TRBD1
CDR3 protein: CASSQEEGQQLHPYGYTF
CDR3 DNA: TGCGCCAGCAGCCAAGAAGAGGGACAGCAGCTACACCCTTATGGCTACACCTTC

V gene: TRBV7-8
J gene: TRBJ2-5
clone size: NA
D gene: NA
CDR3 protein: CASSLGGWGKGTQYF
CDR3 DNA: TGTGCCAGCAGCCTGGGAGGCTGGGGAAAAGGGACCCAGTACTTC

V gene: TRBV7-2
J gene: TRBJ1-4
clone size: NA
D gene: TRBD1
CDR3 protein: CASSLQGIEKLFF
CDR3 DNA: TGTGCCAGCAGCCTACAGGGGATTGAAAAACTGTTTTTT

V gene: TRBV6-5
J gene: TRBJ1-1
clone size: NA
D gene: NA
CDR3 protein: CASRDTGFYTEAFF
CDR3 DNA: TGTGCCAGCAGGGATACAGGGTTTTACACTGAAGCTTTCTTT

V gene: TRBV2
J gene: TRBJ1-4
clone size: NA
D gene: NA
CDR3 protein: CASSGQGVSNEKLFF
CDR3 DNA: TGTGCCAGCAGTGGGCAGGGCGTGAGTAATGAAAAACTGTTTTTT

V gene: TRBV5-1
J gene: TRBJ2-1
clone size: NA
D gene: TRBD2
CDR3 protein: CASSSLAGETVEQFF
CDR3 DNA: TGCGCCAGCAGCTCCTTGGCGGGAGAGACTGTTGAGCAGTTCTTC

V gene: TRBV7-9
J gene: TRBJ1-5
clone size: once
D gene: NA
CDR3 protein: CASSRDDQPQHF
CDR3 DNA: TGTGCCAGCAGCCGGGACGATCAGCCCCAGCATTTT

V gene: TRBV18
J gene: TRBJ2-7
clone size: NA
D gene: TRBD1
CDR3 protein: CASSPVGTGYEEQYF
CDR3 DNA: TGTGCCAGCTCACCAGTTGGGACAGGGTATGAAGAGCAGTACTTC

V gene: TRBV9
J gene: TRBJ2-7
clone size: few
D gene: NA
CDR3 protein: CASSSDGLREQYF
CDR3 DNA: TGTGCCAGCAGCTCCGACGGATTGAGGGAGCAGTACTTC

V gene: TRBV14
J gene: TRBJ2-3
clone size: NA
D gene: NA
CDR3 protein: CASSQVEYLRPESTDTQYF
CDR3 DNA: TGTGCCAGCAGCCAAGTTGAGTACCTTCGACCGGAAAGCACAGATACGCAGTATTTT

V gene: TRBV7-9
J gene: TRBJ2-2
clone size: NA
D gene: TRBD1
CDR3 protein: CANGERQGETGELFF
CDR3 DNA: TGTGCCAACGGGGAGAGGCAGGGGGAAACCGGGGAGCTGTTTTTT

V gene: TRBV28
J gene: TRBJ2-2
clone size: NA
D gene: NA
CDR3 protein: CASIQGVGGELFF
CDR3 DNA: TGTGCCAGCATTCAGGGTGTTGGCGGGGAGCTGTTTTTT

V gene: TRBV2
J gene: TRBJ2-7
clone size: NA
D gene: NA
CDR3 protein: CASSEAYEQYF
CDR3 DNA: TGTGCCAGCAGTGAAGCCTACGAGCAGTACTTC

V gene: TRBV2
J gene: TRBJ1-2
clone size: NA
D gene: NA
CDR3 protein: CASREGGLYTF
CDR3 DNA: TGTGCCAGCAGGGAAGGGGGACTCTACACCTTC

V gene: TRBV28
J gene: TRBJ2-7
clone size: once
D gene: NA
CDR3 protein: CASSLQGYEQYF
CDR3 DNA: TGTGCCAGCAGTCTACAGGGCTACGAGCAGTACTTC

V gene: TRBV5-1
J gene: TRBJ2-3
clone size: NA
D gene: NA
CDR3 protein: CASTAHSSTDTQYF
CDR3 DNA: TGCGCCAGCACAGCGCACTCTAGCACAGATACGCAGTATTTT

V gene: TRBV5-6
J gene: TRBJ1-4
clone size: once
D gene: NA
CDR3 protein: CASSPSPVPNEKLFF
CDR3 DNA: TGTGCCAGCAGCCCTAGCCCCGTCCCCAATGAAAAACTGTTTTTT

V gene: TRBV28
J gene: TRBJ1-1
clone size: NA
D gene: NA
CDR3 protein: CAGGRVNTEAFF
CDR3 DNA: TGTGCCGGAGGGAGGGTGAACACTGAAGCTTTCTTT

V gene: TRBV29-1
J gene: TRBJ1-1
clone size: NA
D gene: NA
CDR3 protein: CSVAVGAIHTEAFF
CDR3 DNA: TGCAGCGTTGCGGTGGGGGCCATACACACTGAAGCTTTCTTT

V gene: TRBV7-9
J gene: TRBJ2-3
clone size: NA
D gene: NA
CDR3 protein: CASSPAGETQYF
CDR3 DNA: TGTGCCAGCAGCCCCGCCGGGGAAACGCAGTATTTT

V gene: TRBV3-1/TRBV3-2
J gene: TRBJ1-1
clone size: NA
D gene: NA
CDR3 protein: CASSQGIQNTEAFF
CDR3 DNA: TGTGCCAGCAGCCAAGGTATTCAGAACACTGAAGCTTTCTTT